The sequence of this T cell receptor (beta chain) was determined in a study of OX40 agonist ivuxolimab in advanced cancers. The length of the CDR3 is 16 residues. From germline, CDR1 is MDHEN and CDR2 SYDVKM. V lost 4 bases and J lost 0, with 13 bases in between. Sequenced by immunoSEQ multiplex PCR; TCRdb stores in-frame clones only, minus some. This table has more than 70,000 clones, roughly nine tenths appearing once. The TCR comes from an adult with an advanced solid tumor such as melanoma, head and neck, liver or kidney cancer. Here the sequenced sample was CD4+ or CD8+ T cells sorted from blood, taken in a trial of the OX40 agonist ivuxolimab. The rearrangement joins TRBV28 to TRBJ1-5, with a tentative D call TRBD1 (5 bases). This chain's CDR3 is CASSSPGSGSNQPQHF. The CDR3 bases are TGTGCCAGCAGTTCGCCAGGGTCGGGTAGCAATCAGCCCCAGCATTTT.